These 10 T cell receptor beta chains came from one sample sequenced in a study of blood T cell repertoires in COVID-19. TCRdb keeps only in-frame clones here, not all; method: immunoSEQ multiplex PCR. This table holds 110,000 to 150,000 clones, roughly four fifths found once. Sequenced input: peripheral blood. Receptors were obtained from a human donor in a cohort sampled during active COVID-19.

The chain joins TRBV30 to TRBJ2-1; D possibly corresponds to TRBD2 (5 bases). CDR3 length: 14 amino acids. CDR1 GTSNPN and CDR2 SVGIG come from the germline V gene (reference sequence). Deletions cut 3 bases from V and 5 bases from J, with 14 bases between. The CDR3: CAWSRGLSDNEQFF. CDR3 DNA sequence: TGTGCCTGGAGCAGAGGGTTGAGTGACAATGAGCAGTTCTTC.

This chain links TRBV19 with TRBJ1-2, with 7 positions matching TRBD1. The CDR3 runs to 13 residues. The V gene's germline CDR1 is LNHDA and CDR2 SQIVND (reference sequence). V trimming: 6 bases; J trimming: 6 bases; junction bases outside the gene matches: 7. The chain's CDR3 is CASSPDREDGYTF. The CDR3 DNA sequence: TGTGCCAGTAGCCCCGACAGGGAAGATGGCTACACCTTC.

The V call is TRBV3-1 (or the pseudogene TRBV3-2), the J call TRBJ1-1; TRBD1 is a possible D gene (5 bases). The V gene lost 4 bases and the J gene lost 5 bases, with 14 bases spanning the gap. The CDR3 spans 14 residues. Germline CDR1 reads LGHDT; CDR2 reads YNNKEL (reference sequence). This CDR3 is CASSLHWGGTEAFF. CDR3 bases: TGTGCCAGCAGCCTACACTGGGGGGGTACTGAAGCTTTCTTT.

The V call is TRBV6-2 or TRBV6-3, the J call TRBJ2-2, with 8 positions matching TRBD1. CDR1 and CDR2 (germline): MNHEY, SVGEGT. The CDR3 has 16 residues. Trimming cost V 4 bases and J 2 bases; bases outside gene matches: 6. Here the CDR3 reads CASSSLQGGNTGELFF. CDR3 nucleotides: TGTGCCAGCAGTTCGCTACAGGGGGGAAACACCGGGGAGCTGTTTTTT.

The CDR3 DNA reads as TGTGCCAGTAGTATAGCCGCCGGGAGTGGGGCCCAAGAGACCCAGTACTTC. This sequence encodes CASSIAAGSGAQETQYF. V gene TRBV19 combines with J gene TRBJ2-5; D is possibly TRBD2 (6 bases). The CDR3 consists of 17 residues. CDR1 and CDR2 (germline): LNHDA, SQIVND (reference sequence). V lost 1 base and J 1 base, leaving 16 bases between the germline ends.

Written as DNA, the CDR3 is TGTGCCTGGAGTACCGGGACCAGGGGTGGCTACACCTTC. The encoded protein is CAWSTGTRGGYTF. The rearrangement uses TRBV30 and TRBJ1-2; D might be TRBD1 (6 bases). Germline V gene lookup returns CDR1 GTSNPN and CDR2 SVGIG (reference sequence). The CDR3 consists of 13 residues. V dropped 2 bases and J dropped 7 bases, with 14 bases sitting between them.

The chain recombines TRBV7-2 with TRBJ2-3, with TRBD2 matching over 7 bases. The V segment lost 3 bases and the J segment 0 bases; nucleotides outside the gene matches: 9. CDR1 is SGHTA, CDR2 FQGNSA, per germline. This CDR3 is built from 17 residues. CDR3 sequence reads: CASSLTASGPSTDTQYF. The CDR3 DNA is TGTGCCAGCAGCTTGACGGCTAGCGGTCCTAGCACAGATACGCAGTATTTT.

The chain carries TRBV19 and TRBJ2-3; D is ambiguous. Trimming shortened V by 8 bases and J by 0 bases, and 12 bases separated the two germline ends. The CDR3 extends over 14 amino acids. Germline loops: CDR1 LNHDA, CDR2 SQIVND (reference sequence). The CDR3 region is CASQAGPSTDTQYF. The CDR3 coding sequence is TGTGCCAGTCAGGCAGGCCCTAGCACAGATACGCAGTATTTT.

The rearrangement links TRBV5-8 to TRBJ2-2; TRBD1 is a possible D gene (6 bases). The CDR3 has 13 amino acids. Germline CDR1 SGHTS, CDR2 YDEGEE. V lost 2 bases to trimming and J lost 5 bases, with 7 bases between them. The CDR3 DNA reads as TGTGCCAGCAGCTTACAGGGTACCGGGGAGCTGTTTTTT. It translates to CASSLQGTGELFF.

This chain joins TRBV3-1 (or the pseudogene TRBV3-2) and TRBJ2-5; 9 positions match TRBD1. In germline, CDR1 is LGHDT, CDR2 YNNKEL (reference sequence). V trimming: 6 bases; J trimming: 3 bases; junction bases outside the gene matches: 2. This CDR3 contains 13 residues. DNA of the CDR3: TGTGCCAGCAGGCGGACAGGGGAAGAGACCCAGTACTTC. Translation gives CASRRTGEETQYF.